This TCR beta chain was observed in a study of OX40 agonist ivuxolimab in advanced cancers. Study outcomes and limitations: Antigen specificity remained undetermined for the expanded peripheral T cells. Also present in some nonresponders was a low level of normalized T-cell clonal expansion. In the 0.1 to 3.0 mg/kg range, CD4+ and CD8+ blood T cells had expanded clonally by week 6.

This clone was seen only once. Its antigen is unidentified. Germline V gene data show CDR1 as MNHNY and CDR2 as SVGAGI (reference sequence). There are 14 residues in the CDR3. Trimming took 4 bases from V and 3 from J; bases not matched to a gene: 2. Clones were sequenced by immunoSEQ multiplex PCR, and TCRdb holds only the in-frame ones, with some missing. The sample records 55,000 to 70,000 clones, around four fifths being singletons. This clonotype was obtained from an adult with an advanced solid tumor such as melanoma, head and neck, liver or kidney cancer. The V gene is TRBV6-6, the J gene TRBJ2-3, with 9 bases matching TRBD1. The sample was CD4+ or CD8+ T cells sorted from blood, taken in a trial of the OX40 agonist ivuxolimab. CDR3: CASSWTGVTDTQYF. The DNA of the CDR3 is TGTGCCAGCAGTTGGACAGGGGTTACAGATACGCAGTATTTT.